These T cell receptor beta chains were read from a single sample in a study of cytomegalovirus exposure and HLA in healthy donors. The protocol was immunoSEQ multiplex PCR, while the TCRdb copy is restricted to in-frame clones and leaves out a portion. The table includes tens of thousands of clones, 67% detected once. Sequencing was done on a sample of PBMCs. The source is a woman aged 50 to 65 in good health and CMV-seropositive. Both conserved end residues are trimmed from each CDR3. Part of the rows lack a size; the others show once, few, many or a class for expanded clones.

v_gene: TRBV7-9; abundance: .; j_gene: TRBJ1-6; CDR3aa: ASSLPGRVSPLH
v_gene: TRBV5-5; abundance: .; j_gene: TRBJ1-2; CDR3aa: ASSPGQHYGYT
v_gene: TRBV5-5; abundance: .; j_gene: TRBJ1-4; CDR3aa: ASSFTGGGEKLF
v_gene: TRBV6-1; abundance: .; j_gene: TRBJ1-6; CDR3aa: ASSEKTGLESSPLH
v_gene: TRBV27; abundance: few; j_gene: TRBJ2-3; CDR3aa: ASSFGGWADTQY
v_gene: TRBV6-1; abundance: .; j_gene: TRBJ1-3; CDR3aa: ASSEILDSAGNTIY
v_gene: TRBV5-1; abundance: .; j_gene: TRBJ1-1; CDR3aa: ASSLRQGLNTEAF
v_gene: TRBV6-4; abundance: .; j_gene: TRBJ1-4; CDR3aa: ASGWGTALF
v_gene: TRBV19; abundance: .; j_gene: TRBJ2-3; CDR3aa: ASSHGTGTLVTQY
v_gene: TRBV7-9; abundance: .; j_gene: TRBJ2-1; CDR3aa: SSSPRSGGAINEQF
v_gene: TRBV7-3; abundance: .; j_gene: TRBJ2-6; CDR3aa: ASSLGGPGANVLT
v_gene: TRBV4-2; abundance: once; j_gene: TRBJ2-3; CDR3aa: ASSQDGGAGADTQY
v_gene: TRBV14; abundance: .; j_gene: TRBJ2-1; CDR3aa: ASSQAINFHEQF
v_gene: TRBV18; abundance: .; j_gene: TRBJ2-3; CDR3aa: ASSPQWASTDTQY
v_gene: TRBV27; abundance: .; j_gene: TRBJ1-6; CDR3aa: ANSTTTHNSPLH
v_gene: TRBV7-3; abundance: .; j_gene: TRBJ2-1; CDR3aa: ASSRQGGQGASNEQF
v_gene: TRBV27; abundance: .; j_gene: TRBJ2-2; CDR3aa: ASSPGQRSGELF
v_gene: TRBV6-1; abundance: .; j_gene: TRBJ2-7; CDR3aa: ASHSAGSYEQY
v_gene: TRBV5-1; abundance: .; j_gene: TRBJ1-2; CDR3aa: ASSQAGGGYT
v_gene: TRBV6-1; abundance: .; j_gene: TRBJ2-7; CDR3aa: ASTPEMMGHYEQY
v_gene: TRBV5-1; abundance: .; j_gene: TRBJ2-1; CDR3aa: ASSLSTQALWNEQF
v_gene: TRBV6-4; abundance: .; j_gene: TRBJ2-5; CDR3aa: ASSETSGGQETQY
v_gene: TRBV7-2; abundance: .; j_gene: TRBJ1-5; CDR3aa: ASTISGVGQPQH
v_gene: TRBV19; abundance: .; j_gene: TRBJ1-2; CDR3aa: ASSIMTTQVGYT
v_gene: TRBV10-2; abundance: .; j_gene: TRBJ1-5; CDR3aa: ASNRGPYSNQPQH
v_gene: TRBV11-1; abundance: medium-sized; j_gene: TRBJ1-6; CDR3aa: ASSLARGSSYNSPLH
v_gene: TRBV13; abundance: .; j_gene: TRBJ2-7; CDR3aa: ASSPGLRGEQY
v_gene: TRBV7-7; abundance: .; j_gene: TRBJ2-2; CDR3aa: ASSFTANTGELF
v_gene: TRBV6-5; abundance: few; j_gene: TRBJ1-5; CDR3aa: ASSSGGQGEQPQH
v_gene: TRBV6-6; abundance: .; j_gene: TRBJ1-2; CDR3aa: ASRPGQGWGGYT
v_gene: TRBV4-2; abundance: .; j_gene: TRBJ2-7; CDR3aa: ASSQCNRKYEQY
v_gene: TRBV14; abundance: .; j_gene: TRBJ1-5; CDR3aa: ASSQGGDQPQH
v_gene: TRBV19; abundance: .; j_gene: TRBJ1-5; CDR3aa: ASTLDISNQPQH
v_gene: TRBV11-2; abundance: .; j_gene: TRBJ2-2; CDR3aa: ASSSRRYRGTGELF
v_gene: TRBV5-1; abundance: .; j_gene: TRBJ2-3; CDR3aa: ASSFQPGEDTQY
v_gene: TRBV7-6; abundance: few; j_gene: TRBJ2-3; CDR3aa: ASSLVGGGGTDTQY
v_gene: TRBV7-6; abundance: .; j_gene: TRBJ2-1; CDR3aa: ASSEKGTDNEQF
v_gene: TRBV11-2; abundance: few; j_gene: TRBJ2-2; CDR3aa: ASSLGRPRTGELF
v_gene: TRBV5-6; abundance: .; j_gene: TRBJ1-3; CDR3aa: ASSLSGNTIY
v_gene: TRBV11-3; abundance: .; j_gene: TRBJ2-2; CDR3aa: ASSLDESSPGELF
v_gene: TRBV19; abundance: .; j_gene: TRBJ2-1; CDR3aa: ASSPSSGGSGNEQF
v_gene: TRBV19; abundance: .; j_gene: TRBJ2-7; CDR3aa: ASRMTGGTYEQY
v_gene: TRBV4-1; abundance: few; j_gene: TRBJ1-2; CDR3aa: ASSGDGLGAYGYT
v_gene: TRBV10-2; abundance: .; j_gene: TRBJ1-1; CDR3aa: ASRPGETYTEAF
v_gene: TRBV7-6; abundance: .; j_gene: TRBJ2-5; CDR3aa: ASSLGSGAGGQETQY
v_gene: TRBV6-5; abundance: .; j_gene: TRBJ1-2; CDR3aa: ASSLQGAMGYT
v_gene: TRBV5-5; abundance: once; j_gene: TRBJ2-2; CDR3aa: ASSLAVTGTGELF
v_gene: TRBV5-1; abundance: few; j_gene: TRBJ1-4; CDR3aa: ASSLLGGSNEKLF
v_gene: TRBV11-2; abundance: .; j_gene: TRBJ2-7; CDR3aa: ASSWTGGREQY
v_gene: TRBV5-4; abundance: once; j_gene: TRBJ2-6; CDR3aa: ASSLMDRGVNVLT
v_gene: TRBV5-5; abundance: .; j_gene: TRBJ1-1; CDR3aa: ASSFHAGLQNTEAF
v_gene: TRBV6-1; abundance: .; j_gene: TRBJ2-7; CDR3aa: ASTSGPASYEQY
v_gene: TRBV5-1; abundance: .; j_gene: TRBJ2-7; CDR3aa: ASSLVSGGAPYEQY
v_gene: TRBV7-6; abundance: .; j_gene: TRBJ1-2; CDR3aa: ASSLGSTGPYGYT
v_gene: TRBV5-1; abundance: .; j_gene: TRBJ2-7; CDR3aa: ASSLTRRGGTGAYEQY
v_gene: TRBV19; abundance: .; j_gene: TRBJ2-5; CDR3aa: ASSIISAETQY
v_gene: TRBV10-3; abundance: few; j_gene: TRBJ1-3; CDR3aa: ATKGGGGRSTGNTIY